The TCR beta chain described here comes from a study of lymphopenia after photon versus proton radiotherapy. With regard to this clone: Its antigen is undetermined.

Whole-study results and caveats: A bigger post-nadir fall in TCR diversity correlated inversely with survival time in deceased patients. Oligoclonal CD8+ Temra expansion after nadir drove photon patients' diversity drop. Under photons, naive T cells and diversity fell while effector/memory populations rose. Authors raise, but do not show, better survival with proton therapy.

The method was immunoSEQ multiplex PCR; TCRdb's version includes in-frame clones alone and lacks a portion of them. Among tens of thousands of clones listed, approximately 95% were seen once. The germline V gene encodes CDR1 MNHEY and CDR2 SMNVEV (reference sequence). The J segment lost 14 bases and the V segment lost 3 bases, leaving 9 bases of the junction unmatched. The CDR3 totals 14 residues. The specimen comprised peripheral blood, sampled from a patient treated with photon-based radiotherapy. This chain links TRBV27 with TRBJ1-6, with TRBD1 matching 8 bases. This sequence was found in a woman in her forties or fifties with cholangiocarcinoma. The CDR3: CASSFYDRGFTLHF. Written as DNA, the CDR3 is TGTGCCAGCAGTTTTTATGACAGGGGCTTCACCCTCCACTTT.